The clone carrying this T cell receptor (beta chain) was seen repeatedly, ten times or more. Stated time point: patch test 2, 6 weeks after DPC sensitization. This sample's treatment: therapeutic diphenylcyclopropenone sensitization with weekly scalp DPC. Only after blood had been drawn was each patch test applied. This specimen comes from a study of human T cells and chemical hapten exposure. The overall study: Variation in per-sample TCR yields came mainly from small pooled library volume differences.

V was clipped by 3 bases and J by 2 bases, with 10 bases between them. Looked up from germline, CDR1 is MNHNS and CDR2 is SASEGT. The CDR3 sequence is 14 residues long. Library construction involved attaching unique molecular identifiers to individual cDNA molecules, which allowed quantitative, reproducible TCR counting. TCRdb independently ran MiXCR on the RACE reads; one entry per CDR3 protein. The sample includes tens of thousands of distinct CDR3 sequences, 8% to 10% of them seen just once. The input for sequencing was whole blood, taken in connection with sensitization to the hapten diphenylcyclopropenone (DPC). The receptor's source is a man aged 25-45 years with alopecia areata. Some clones in this sample may be carry-over from other donors' samples. The chain uses TRBV6-1 and TRBJ2-5, with no clear D. The CDR3: CASSDWTDQETQYF. In nucleotides, the CDR3 is TGTGCCAGCAGTGACTGGACGGATCAAGAGACCCAGTACTTC.